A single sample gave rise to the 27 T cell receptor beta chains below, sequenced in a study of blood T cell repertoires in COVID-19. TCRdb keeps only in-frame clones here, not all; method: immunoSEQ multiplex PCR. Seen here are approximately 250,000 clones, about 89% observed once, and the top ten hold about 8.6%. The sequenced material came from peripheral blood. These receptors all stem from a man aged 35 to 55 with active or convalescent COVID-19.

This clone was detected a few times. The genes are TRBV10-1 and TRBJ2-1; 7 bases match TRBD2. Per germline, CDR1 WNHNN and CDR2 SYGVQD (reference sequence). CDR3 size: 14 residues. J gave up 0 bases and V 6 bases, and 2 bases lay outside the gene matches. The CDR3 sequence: CASSPSGSYNEQFF. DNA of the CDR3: TGCGCCAGCAGCCCTAGCGGCTCCTACAATGAGCAGTTCTTC.

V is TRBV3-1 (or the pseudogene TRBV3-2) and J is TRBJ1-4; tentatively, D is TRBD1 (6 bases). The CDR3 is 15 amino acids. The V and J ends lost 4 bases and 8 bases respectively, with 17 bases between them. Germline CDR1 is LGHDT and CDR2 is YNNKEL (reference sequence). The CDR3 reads CASSPQGGAGEKLFF. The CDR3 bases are TGTGCCAGCAGCCCACAAGGGGGGGCTGGGGAAAAACTGTTTTTT.

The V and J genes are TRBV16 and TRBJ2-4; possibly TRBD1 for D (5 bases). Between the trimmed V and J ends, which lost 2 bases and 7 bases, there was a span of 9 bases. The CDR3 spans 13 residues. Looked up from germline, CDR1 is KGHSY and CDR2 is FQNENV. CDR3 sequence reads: CASSQVGVNIQYF. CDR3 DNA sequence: TGTGCCAGCAGCCAAGTAGGGGTGAACATTCAGTACTTC.

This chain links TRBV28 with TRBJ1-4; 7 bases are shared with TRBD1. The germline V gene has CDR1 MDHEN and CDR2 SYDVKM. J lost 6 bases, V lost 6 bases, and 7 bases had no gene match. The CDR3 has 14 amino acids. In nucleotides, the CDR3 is TGTGCCAGCAGAAGGGGACAGTTATATGAAAAACTGTTTTTT. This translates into CASRRGQLYEKLFF.

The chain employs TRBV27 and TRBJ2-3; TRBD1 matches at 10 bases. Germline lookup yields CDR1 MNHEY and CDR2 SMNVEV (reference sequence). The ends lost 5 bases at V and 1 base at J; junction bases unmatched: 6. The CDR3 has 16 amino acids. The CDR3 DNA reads TGTGCCAGCAGTCTGGGACAGGGGTTAGGCACAGATACGCAGTATTTT. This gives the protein CASSLGQGLGTDTQYF.

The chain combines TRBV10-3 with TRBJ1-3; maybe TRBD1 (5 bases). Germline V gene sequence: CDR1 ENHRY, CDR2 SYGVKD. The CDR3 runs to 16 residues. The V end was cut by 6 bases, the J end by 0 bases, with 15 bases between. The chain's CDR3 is CAISKTQESSGNTIYF. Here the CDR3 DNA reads TGTGCCATCAGCAAGACACAGGAGAGCTCTGGAAACACCATATATTTT.

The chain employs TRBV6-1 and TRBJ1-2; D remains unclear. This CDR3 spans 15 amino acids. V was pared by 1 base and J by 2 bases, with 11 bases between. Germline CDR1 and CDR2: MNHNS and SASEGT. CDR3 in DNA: TGTGCCAGCAGTGAAGGGCGGGGAGTCAACTATGGCTACACCTTC. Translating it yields CASSEGRGVNYGYTF.

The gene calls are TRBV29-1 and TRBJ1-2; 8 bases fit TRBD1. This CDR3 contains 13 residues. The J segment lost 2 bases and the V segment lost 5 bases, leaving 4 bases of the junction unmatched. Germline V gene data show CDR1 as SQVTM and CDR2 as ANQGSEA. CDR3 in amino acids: CSVSGQGNYGYTF. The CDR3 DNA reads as TGCAGCGTTTCCGGACAGGGAAACTATGGCTACACCTTC.

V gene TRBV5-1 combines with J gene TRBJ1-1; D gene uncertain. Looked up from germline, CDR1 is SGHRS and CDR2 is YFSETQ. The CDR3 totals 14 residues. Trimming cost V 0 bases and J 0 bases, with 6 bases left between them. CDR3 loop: CASSLGGLNTEAFF. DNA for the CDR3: TGCGCCAGCAGCTTGGGAGGCCTGAACACTGAAGCTTTCTTT.

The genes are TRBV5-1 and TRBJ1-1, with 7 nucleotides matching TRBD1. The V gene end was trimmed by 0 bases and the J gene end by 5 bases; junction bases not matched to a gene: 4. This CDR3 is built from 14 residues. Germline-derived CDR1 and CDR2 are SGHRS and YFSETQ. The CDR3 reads CASSLEQGTTEAFF. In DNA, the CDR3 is TGCGCCAGCAGCTTGGAACAGGGGACTACTGAAGCTTTCTTT.

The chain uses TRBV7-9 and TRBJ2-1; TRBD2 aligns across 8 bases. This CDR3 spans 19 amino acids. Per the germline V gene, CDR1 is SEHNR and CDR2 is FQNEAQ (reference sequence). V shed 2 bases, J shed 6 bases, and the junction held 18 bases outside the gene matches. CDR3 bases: TGTGCCAGCAGCTTAAGGTCGGGGGGGCTAGCGGACCTCACCAATGAGCAGTTCTTC. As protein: CASSLRSGGLADLTNEQFF.

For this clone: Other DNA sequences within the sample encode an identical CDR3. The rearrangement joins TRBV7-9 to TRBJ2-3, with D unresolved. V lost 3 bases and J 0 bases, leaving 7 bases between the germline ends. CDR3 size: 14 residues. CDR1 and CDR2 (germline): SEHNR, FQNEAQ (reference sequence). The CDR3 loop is CASSLASSTDTQYF. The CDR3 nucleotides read TGTGCCAGCAGCTTGGCATCTAGCACAGATACGCAGTATTTT.

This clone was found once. The CDR3, as DNA: TGTGCCAGCAGACTAGCGGACAATGAGCAGTTCTTC. This gives the protein CASRLADNEQFF. This chain joins TRBV12-3 or TRBV12-4 and TRBJ2-1; 8 bases fit TRBD2. The V segment lost 6 bases and the J segment 5 bases; nucleotides outside the gene matches: 0. CDR3 length equals 12 residues.

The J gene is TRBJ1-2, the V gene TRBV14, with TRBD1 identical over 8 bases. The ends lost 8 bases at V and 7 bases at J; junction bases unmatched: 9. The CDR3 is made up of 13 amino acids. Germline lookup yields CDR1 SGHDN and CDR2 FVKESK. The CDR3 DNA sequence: TGTGCCAGCGATACAGGGGGAATGGGTGGCTACACCTTC. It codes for CASDTGGMGGYTF.

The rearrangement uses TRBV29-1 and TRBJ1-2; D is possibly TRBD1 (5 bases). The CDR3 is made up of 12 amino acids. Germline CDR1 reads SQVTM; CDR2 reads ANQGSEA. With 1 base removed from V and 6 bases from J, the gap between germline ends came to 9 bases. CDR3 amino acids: CSVEVPGHGYTF. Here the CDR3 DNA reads TGCAGCGTTGAAGTCCCAGGGCATGGCTACACCTTC.

The CDR3 reads CASSQEGTSNYNEQFF. The CDR3, as DNA: TGTGCCAGCAGCCAAGAGGGGACTAGTAACTACAATGAGCAGTTCTTC. The chain employs TRBV3-1 (or the pseudogene TRBV3-2) and TRBJ2-1; 8 bases align to TRBD2. The ends lost 0 bases at V and 3 bases at J; junction bases unmatched: 4. The CDR3 spans 16 residues. From germline, CDR1 is LGHDT and CDR2 YNNKEL (reference sequence).

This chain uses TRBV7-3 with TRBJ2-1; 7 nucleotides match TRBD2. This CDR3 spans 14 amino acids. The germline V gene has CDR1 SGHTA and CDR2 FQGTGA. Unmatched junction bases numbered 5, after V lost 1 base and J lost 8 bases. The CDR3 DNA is TGTGCCAGCAGCTTAAGGACTAGGCAGGATGAGCAGTTCTTC. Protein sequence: CASSLRTRQDEQFF.

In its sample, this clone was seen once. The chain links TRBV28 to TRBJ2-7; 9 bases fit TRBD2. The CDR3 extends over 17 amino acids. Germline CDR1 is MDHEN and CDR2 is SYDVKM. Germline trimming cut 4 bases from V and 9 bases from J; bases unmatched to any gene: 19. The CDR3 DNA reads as TGTGCCAGCAGTTCTCAAGCCACCCGTTGGGCTAGCGGGGTGCAGTACTTC. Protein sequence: CASSSQATRWASGVQYF.

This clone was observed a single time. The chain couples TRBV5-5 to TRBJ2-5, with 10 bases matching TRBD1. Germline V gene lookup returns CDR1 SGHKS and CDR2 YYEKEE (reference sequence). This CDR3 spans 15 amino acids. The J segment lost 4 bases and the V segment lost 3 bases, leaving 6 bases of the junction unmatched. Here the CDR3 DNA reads TGTGCCAGCAGCTCGGGACAGGGGTTAGGAGAGACCCAGTACTTC. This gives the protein CASSSGQGLGETQYF. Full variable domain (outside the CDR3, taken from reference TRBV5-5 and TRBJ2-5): DAGVTQSPTHLIKTRGQQVTLRCSPISGHKSVSWYQQVLGQGPQFIFQYYEKEERGRGNFPDRFSARQFPNYSSELNVNALLLGDSALYLCASSSGQGLGETQYFGPGTRLLVL.

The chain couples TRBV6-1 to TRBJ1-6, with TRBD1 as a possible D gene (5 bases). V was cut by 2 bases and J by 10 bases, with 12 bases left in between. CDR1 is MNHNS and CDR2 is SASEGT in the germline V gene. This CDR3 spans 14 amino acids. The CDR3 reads CASSELQGRSPLHF. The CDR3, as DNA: TGTGCCAGCAGTGAATTGCAGGGCAGGTCACCCCTCCACTTT.

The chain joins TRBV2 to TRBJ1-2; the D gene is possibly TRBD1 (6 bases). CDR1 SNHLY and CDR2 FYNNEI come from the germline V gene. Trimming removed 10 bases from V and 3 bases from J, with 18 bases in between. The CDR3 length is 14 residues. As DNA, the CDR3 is TGTGCCAACCCCTACAGGGAGTTGGACTATGGCTACACCTTC. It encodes CANPYRELDYGYTF.

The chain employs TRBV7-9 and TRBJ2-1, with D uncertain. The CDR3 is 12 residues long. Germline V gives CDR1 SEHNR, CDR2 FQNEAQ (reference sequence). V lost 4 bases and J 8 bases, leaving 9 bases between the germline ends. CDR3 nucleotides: TGTGCCAGCAGCTCGGGTTGGGATGAGCAGTTCTTC. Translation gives CASSSGWDEQFF. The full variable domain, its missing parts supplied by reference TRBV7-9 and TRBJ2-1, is DTGVSQNPRHKITKRGQNVTFRCDPISEHNRLYWYRQTLGQGPEFLTYFQNEAQLEKSRLLSDRFSAERPKGSFSTLEIQRTEQGDSAMYLCASSSGWDEQFFGPGTRLTVL.

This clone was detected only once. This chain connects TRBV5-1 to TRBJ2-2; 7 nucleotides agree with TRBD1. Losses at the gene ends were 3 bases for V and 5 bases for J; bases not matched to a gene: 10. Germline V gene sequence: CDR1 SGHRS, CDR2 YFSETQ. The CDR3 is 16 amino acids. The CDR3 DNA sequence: TGCGCCAGCAGCTCAGGGACAGCGTATTTAACCGGGGAGCTGTTTTTT. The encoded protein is CASSSGTAYLTGELFF.

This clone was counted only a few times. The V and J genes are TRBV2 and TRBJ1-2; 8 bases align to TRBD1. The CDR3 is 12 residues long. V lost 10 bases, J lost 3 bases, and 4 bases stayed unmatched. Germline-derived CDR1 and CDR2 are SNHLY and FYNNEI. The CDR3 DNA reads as TGTGCCATACAGGGGGAGGACTATGGCTACACCTTC. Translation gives CAIQGEDYGYTF.

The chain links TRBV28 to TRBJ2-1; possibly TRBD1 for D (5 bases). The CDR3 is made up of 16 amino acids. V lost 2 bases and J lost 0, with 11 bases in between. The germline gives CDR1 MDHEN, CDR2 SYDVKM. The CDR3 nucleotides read TGTGCCAGCAGTTTACAGGGAAGAAGCTCCTACAATGAGCAGTTCTTC. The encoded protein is CASSLQGRSSYNEQFF. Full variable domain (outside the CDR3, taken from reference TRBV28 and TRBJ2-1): DVKVTQSSRYLVKRTGEKVFLECVQDMDHENMFWYRQDPGLGLRLIYFSYDVKMKEKGDIPEGYSVSREKKERFSLILESASTNQTSMYLCASSLQGRSSYNEQFFGPGTRLTVL.

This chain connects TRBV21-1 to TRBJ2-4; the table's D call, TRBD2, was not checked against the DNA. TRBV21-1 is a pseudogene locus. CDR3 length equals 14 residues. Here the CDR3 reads CASSFSGRPGIQYF. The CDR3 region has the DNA TGTGCCAGCAGCTTCAGCGGGAGACCAGGCATTCAGTACTTC.

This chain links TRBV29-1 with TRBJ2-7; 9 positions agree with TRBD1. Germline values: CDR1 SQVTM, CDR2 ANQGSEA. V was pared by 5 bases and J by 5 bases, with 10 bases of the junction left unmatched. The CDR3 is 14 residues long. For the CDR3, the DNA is TGCAGCGTTCCAACGGGACAGGGTTTCGACGAGCAGTACTTC. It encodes CSVPTGQGFDEQYF.